A selection of T cell receptor beta chains follows, all from one sample in a study of T cells after yellow fever vaccination. From the 5' RACE reads, TCRdb called clonotypes with MiXCR, one entry per CDR3 protein. This table holds fewer than 500,000 distinct CDR3 sequences, roughly a sixth found once. The sample in question was PBMCs, obtained before the yellow fever booster vaccination. The receptors stem from a man younger than 35 who received the YFV17D yellow fever vaccine. Each CDR3 is given with its conserved first and last residue. A D gene is named only where the DNA matches it firmly. Clone size appears in some rows only: once, few, many, or a class for an expanded clone.

j_gene | abundance | d_gene | v_gene | CDR3nt | CDR3aa
TRBJ1-2 | . | . | TRBV6-6 | TGTGCCAGCAGTTACTTAAAGCAGGATGGCTACACCTTC | CASSYLKQDGYTF
TRBJ1-2 | . | TRBD1 | TRBV5-1 | TGCGCCAGCAGCTTGTCGCCGGGACAGGGATTCTTAGACACCTTC | CASSLSPGQGFLDTF
TRBJ2-3 | . | . | TRBV20-1 | TGCAGTGCTAGGGTCTGGAGAAGCACAGATACGCAGTATTTT | CSARVWRSTDTQYF
TRBJ2-2 | few | . | TRBV20-1 | TGCAGTGCTAGCCCTCGGACCGGGGAGCTGTTTTTT | CSASPRTGELFF
TRBJ2-4 | . | . | TRBV4-1 | TGCGCCAGCAGCCAGAGGGTGACATTTCTAGCCAAAAACATTCAGTACTTC | CASSQRVTFLAKNIQYF
TRBJ1-1 | many | . | TRBV29-1 | TGCAGCGTGGGACTGATGAACACTGAAGCTTTCTTT | CSVGLMNTEAFF
TRBJ2-7 | few | . | TRBV6-5 | TGTGCCAGCAGTCTCCAGGGGGGACACGAGCAGTACTTC | CASSLQGGHEQYF
TRBJ1-3 | . | . | TRBV5-1 | TGCGCCAGCAGCACATGGGACGCCTCTGGAAACACCATATATTTT | CASSTWDASGNTIYF
TRBJ2-7 | few | . | TRBV4-2 | TGTGCCAGCGGGCCACCCTACGAGCAGTACTTC | CASGPPYEQYF
TRBJ2-7 | . | . | TRBV5-1 | TGCGCCAGCAGCTCCCTACGGGGAATCGACGAGCAGTACTTC | CASSSLRGIDEQYF
TRBJ2-2 | many | . | TRBV4-1 | TGCGCCAGCAGCCAAGTGGGGGCCGCGGGGACGAACACCGGGGAGCTGTTTTTT | CASSQVGAAGTNTGELFF
TRBJ1-4 | . | . | TRBV4-1 | TGCGCCAGCAGCCAAGGATTGCGGCTTGGGAGTGAAAAACTGTTTTTT | CASSQGLRLGSEKLFF
TRBJ1-6 | many | . | TRBV6-2/TRBV6-3 | TGTGCCAGCAGTTACCACGAACGGACTGAGAATTCACCCCTCCACTTT | CASSYHERTENSPLHF
TRBJ2-2 | many | . | TRBV20-1 | TGCAGTGCGCCTTTGGCCGGTATATCCACCGGGGAGCTGTTTTTT | CSAPLAGISTGELFF
TRBJ1-5 | . | . | TRBV21-1 | TGTGCCAGCAGCCCAAACCCCCAGATTATTAGCAATCAGCCCCAGCATTTT | CASSPNPQIISNQPQHF
TRBJ2-1 | few | TRBD2 | TRBV6-1 | TGTGCCAGCAGTAAACTAGCGGGGGGTCCCTACAATGAGCAGTTCTTC | CASSKLAGGPYNEQFF
TRBJ2-5 | few | TRBD1 | TRBV6-1 | TGTGCCAGCAACATTGGACAGGGATACGTGACCCAGTACTTC | CASNIGQGYVTQYF
TRBJ2-1 | . | TRBD2 | TRBV9 | TGTGCCAGCAGCCTACTAGGGAGCGGGGAGTACAATGAGCAGTTCTTC | CASSLLGSGEYNEQFF